This paragraph covers one T cell receptor (beta chain) sequence. Assay: immunoSEQ multiplex PCR; the TCRdb copy retains only in-frame clones and omits some. The table records roughly 40,000 clones, approximately 92% of them present only once. This specimen belongs to a study of T cell changes during pregnancy in multiple sclerosis. V was trimmed by 7 bases and J by 0 bases, leaving 13 bases between them. Germline V gene sequence: CDR1 MNHNS, CDR2 SASEGT. This CDR3 region has 15 residues. V usage is TRBV6-1 and J usage is TRBJ1-3, with D perhaps matching TRBD1 (5 bases). Source: CD4+ T cells from peripheral blood mononuclear cells, taken after pregnancy. This TCR was sampled from a female donor in good health, enrolled as a control in a pregnancy study. CDR3 region: CASMPHRSSGNTIYF. Here the CDR3 DNA reads TGTGCCAGCATGCCACACAGGAGCTCTGGAAACACCATATATTTT.